This record concerns one T cell receptor (beta chain) sequence. Its matching antigen is unknown. The sample originates from a study of long-term antiretroviral therapy in people with HIV. Study-level points and caveats: Post-ART, diversity grew, though it stayed under transplant donor control levels.

The germline V gene encodes CDR1 MGHRA and CDR2 YSYEKL. This CDR3 region has 18 residues. V lost 4 bases, J lost 0 bases, and 15 bases stayed unmatched. The libraries were made with immunoSEQ v3.0 at survey level. The protocol was immunoSEQ multiplex PCR, while the TCRdb copy is restricted to in-frame clones and leaves out a portion. The profile shows more than 20,000 clones, over 80% of them singletons. The chain combines TRBV4-1 with TRBJ2-7, with 7 bases identical to TRBD1. The sequenced sample was unsorted PBMCs, obtained 1.2 years after starting antiretroviral therapy. This clonotype was obtained from a woman aged 40 to 50 with HIV. CDR3 nucleotides: TGCGCCAGCAGCCCCCCGATTCACGACAGGGCCACCTCCTACGAGCAGTACTTC. This translates into CASSPPIHDRATSYEQYF.